This T cell receptor beta chain was sequenced during a study of blood T cells in healthy people across ages. From germline, CDR1 is SGHRS and CDR2 YFSETQ. Trimming removed 4 bases from V and 13 bases from J; junction bases left unmatched: 15. CDR3 size: 15 residues. For the second PCR, which ran for 7 to 11 cycles, a sample-barcoded 5' primer and a J-beta primer mix were used. Via MiXCR, TCRdb re-called the 5' RACE reads, giving one row per CDR3 protein. The sample consists of around 750,000 distinct CDR3 sequences, approximately 55% of them appearing once. Each donor had roughly 10 milliliters of peripheral blood drawn.

The TCR sequence derives from a man older than 75 in good health. The sample consisted of blood. This chain uses TRBV5-1 with TRBJ2-5; the match to TRBD2 covers 11 bases. This CDR3 is CASSPDGTSGLTGYF. The DNA of the CDR3 is TGCGCCAGCAGCCCGGACGGGACTAGCGGTCTCACTGGGTACTTC. Together with reference TRBV5-1 and TRBJ2-5, the CDR3 gives the full variable domain: KAGVTQTPRYLIKTRGQQVTLSCSPISGHRSVSWYQQTPGQGLQFLFEYFSETQRNKGNFPGRFSGRQFSNSRSEMNVSTLELGDSALYLCASSPDGTSGLTGYFGPGTRLLVL.